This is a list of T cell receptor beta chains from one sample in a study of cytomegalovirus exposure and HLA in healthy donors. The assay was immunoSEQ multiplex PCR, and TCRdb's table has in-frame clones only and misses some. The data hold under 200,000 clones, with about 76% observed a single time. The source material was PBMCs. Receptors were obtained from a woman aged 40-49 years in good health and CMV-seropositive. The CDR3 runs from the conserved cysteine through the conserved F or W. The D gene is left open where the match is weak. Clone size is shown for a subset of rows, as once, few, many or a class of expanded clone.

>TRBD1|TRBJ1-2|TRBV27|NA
CASSLGQGNYGYTF
TGTGCCAGCAGTTTGGGACAGGGGAACTATGGCTACACCTTC
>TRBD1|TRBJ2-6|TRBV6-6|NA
CASSSTGGGANVLTF
TGTGCCAGCAGTTCGACAGGGGGTGGGGCCAACGTCCTGACTTTC
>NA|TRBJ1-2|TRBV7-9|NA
CASSPLSTGYNYGYTF
TGTGCCAGCAGCCCGCTCTCCACAGGGTATAACTATGGCTACACCTTC
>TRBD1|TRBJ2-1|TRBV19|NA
CASRYWQGANEQFF
TGTGCCAGTAGGTATTGGCAGGGGGCCAATGAGCAGTTCTTC
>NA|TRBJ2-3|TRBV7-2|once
CASSLDRGGDTQYF
TGTGCCAGCAGCTTAGATCGGGGTGGGGATACGCAGTATTTT
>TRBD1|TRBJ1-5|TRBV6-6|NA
CASSYGTGEGQPQHF
TGTGCCAGCAGTTACGGGACAGGGGAAGGTCAGCCCCAGCATTTT
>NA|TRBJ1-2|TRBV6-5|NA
CASSYSASGYGYTF
TGTGCCAGCAGTTACTCGGCATCAGGCTATGGCTACACCTTC
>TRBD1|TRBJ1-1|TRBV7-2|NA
CASSFTGGMNTEAFF
TGTGCCAGCAGCTTCACAGGGGGAATGAACACTGAAGCTTTCTTT
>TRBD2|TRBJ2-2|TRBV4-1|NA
CASSPTGGGHTGELFF
TGCGCCAGCAGCCCTACGGGGGGGGGTCACACCGGGGAGCTGTTTTTT
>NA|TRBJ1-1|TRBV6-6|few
CASTPLTGENTEAFF
TGTGCCAGCACCCCACTCACTGGAGAGAACACTGAAGCTTTCTTT
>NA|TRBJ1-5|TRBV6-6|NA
CASSRRENDQPQHF
TGTGCCAGCAGTCGACGGGAGAACGATCAGCCCCAGCATTTT
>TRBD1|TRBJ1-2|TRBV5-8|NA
CASSLWGTGGAHGYTF
TGTGCCAGCAGCTTATGGGGGACAGGGGGCGCGCATGGCTACACCTTC
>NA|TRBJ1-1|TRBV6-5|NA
CASRRWGDTEAFF
TGTGCCAGCAGGAGATGGGGGGACACTGAAGCTTTCTTT
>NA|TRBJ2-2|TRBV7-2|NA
CASSLGGLTGELFF
TGTGCCAGCAGCTTAGGAGGGCTCACCGGGGAGCTGTTTTTT
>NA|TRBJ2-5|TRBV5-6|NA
CASSLRGAETQYF
TGTGCCAGCAGCTTGCGGGGGGCGGAGACCCAGTACTTC
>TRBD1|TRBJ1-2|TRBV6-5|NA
CASRPGQGGGYTF
TGTGCCAGCAGGCCGGGACAGGGTGGAGGCTACACCTTC
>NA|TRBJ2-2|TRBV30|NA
CAWNRGSTGELFF
TGTGCCTGGAATCGAGGGTCCACCGGGGAGCTGTTTTTT
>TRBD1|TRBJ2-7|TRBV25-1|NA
CASSRGQGTYEQYF
TGTGCCAGCAGTCGAGGACAGGGCACCTACGAGCAGTACTTC
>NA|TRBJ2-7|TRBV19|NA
CASSLGQFFSYEQYF
TGTGCCAGTAGCCTCGGACAGTTCTTCTCCTACGAGCAGTACTTC
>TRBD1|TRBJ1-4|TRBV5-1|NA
CASSLGQGATNEKLFF
TGCGCCAGCAGCCTTGGACAGGGGGCAACTAATGAAAAACTGTTTTTT
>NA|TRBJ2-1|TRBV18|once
CASSPTTGLGNEQFF
TGTGCCAGCTCACCAACCACAGGCCTGGGGAATGAGCAGTTCTTC
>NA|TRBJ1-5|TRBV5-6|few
CASSSRGLGLNQPQHF
TGTGCCAGCAGCTCCAGGGGATTGGGGTTGAATCAGCCCCAGCATTTT
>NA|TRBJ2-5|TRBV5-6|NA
CASSLVRGLQETQYF
TGTGCCAGCAGCTTGGTCAGGGGTCTCCAAGAGACCCAGTACTTC
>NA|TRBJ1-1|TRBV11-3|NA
CASSWAENTEAFF
TGTGCCAGCAGCTGGGCAGAGAACACTGAAGCTTTCTTT
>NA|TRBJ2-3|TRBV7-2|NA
CASSPTGYTDTQYF
TGTGCCAGCAGCCCTACAGGGTACACAGATACGCAGTATTTT
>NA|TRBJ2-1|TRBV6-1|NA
CASSEGQGGRNEQFF
TGTGCCAGCAGTGAGGGGCAGGGGGGTAGAAATGAGCAGTTCTTC
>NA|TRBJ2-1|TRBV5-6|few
CASSGYRGRNNEQFF
TGTGCCAGCAGCGGATACCGAGGGAGGAACAATGAGCAGTTCTTC